The 25 T cell receptor beta chains presented below share a single source sample, sequenced in a study of blood T cell repertoires in COVID-19. Data came from immunoSEQ multiplex PCR; TCRdb stores just in-frame clones and leaves some out. The repertoire holds fewer than 250,000 clones, around 85% seen once, with about 2% in the top ten. The sample taken for sequencing was peripheral blood. The receptors stem from a woman between 45 and 65 years old with acute or convalescent COVID-19.

This clone has a single count. J is TRBJ2-7 and V is TRBV3-1 (or the pseudogene TRBV3-2), with 7 bases aligning to TRBD2. The V segment lost 1 base and the J segment 4 bases; nucleotides outside the gene matches: 7. This CDR3 has 15 amino acids. Per the germline V gene, CDR1 is LGHDT and CDR2 is YNNKEL (reference sequence). The chain's CDR3 is CASSQGTVGGYEQYF. As DNA, the CDR3 is TGTGCCAGCAGCCAAGGGACGGTGGGGGGGTACGAGCAGTACTTC.

The chain recombines TRBV19 with TRBJ2-7; D is perhaps TRBD1 (5 bases). The CDR3 runs 13 residues. V lost 3 bases and J lost 5, with 11 bases in between. CDR1 and CDR2 from the germline V gene are LNHDA and SQIVND (reference sequence). CDR3 sequence: CASSIPPGNEQYF. CDR3 DNA: TGTGCCAGTAGTATTCCTCCAGGGAACGAGCAGTACTTC.

The J gene is TRBJ2-4, the V gene TRBV19; TRBD2 might be the D (5 bases). Germline CDR1 is LNHDA and CDR2 is SQIVND (reference sequence). The CDR3 contains 16 residues. V lost 3 bases to trimming and J lost 1 base, with 13 bases between them. The CDR3 nucleotides read TGTGCCAGTAGTATGGCGGGTCGTTCGGCCAAAAACATTCAGTACTTC. It is translated as CASSMAGRSAKNIQYF.

The chain is built from TRBV7-8 and TRBJ2-2; D uncertain. Germline assignment: CDR1 SGHVS and CDR2 FQNEAQ. This CDR3 comprises 14 residues. V lost 3 bases to trimming and J lost 2 bases, with 7 bases between them. The CDR3 reads CASSFDRNTGELFF. CDR3 sequence (DNA): TGTGCCAGCAGCTTTGATAGAAACACCGGGGAGCTGTTTTTT.

This clone was counted once. J is TRBJ1-2 and V is TRBV5-6; D remains ambiguous. The CDR3 consists of 17 residues. CDR1 and CDR2 (germline): SGHDT, YYEEEE. V lost 0 bases to trimming and J lost 0 bases, with 15 bases between them. Here the CDR3 DNA reads TGTGCCAGCAGCTTGGGGTCCCGTGGCCCTTCTAACTATGGCTACACCTTC. Translated: CASSLGSRGPSNYGYTF.

The gene calls are TRBV25-1 and TRBJ2-1, with D possibly TRBD1 on 6 matching bases. The V end lost 3 bases, the J end lost 7 bases, and 16 bases lay between the germline ends. The germline CDR1 and CDR2 sequences are MGHDK and SYGVNS. This CDR3 has 15 amino acids. CDR3 DNA: TGTGCCAGCAGTGACCTAGGGGGAAGGGGGAATGAGCAGTTCTTC. This gives the protein CASSDLGGRGNEQFF.

J is TRBJ2-5 and V is TRBV6-6; tentatively, D is TRBD1 (6 bases). CDR1 is MNHNY, CDR2 SVGAGI, per germline (reference sequence). The CDR3 runs to 12 residues. Trimming took 0 bases from V and 10 from J, leaving 9 bases between them. CDR3 region: CASSYSSGHQYF. CDR3 DNA: TGTGCCAGCAGTTACTCGTCGGGACACCAGTACTTC.

This chain uses TRBV25-1 with TRBJ1-6; D not certain. The CDR3 sequence is 13 residues long. V was cut by 1 base and J by 9 bases, with 7 bases left in between. Germline values: CDR1 MGHDK, CDR2 SYGVNS. The CDR3: CASSEFGPSPLHF. The CDR3 nucleotides are TGTGCCAGCAGTGAATTTGGGCCTTCACCCCTCCACTTT.

The gene calls are TRBV7-9 and TRBJ1-4; 7 bases match TRBD1. The CDR3 is 14 amino acids. Germline CDR1 and CDR2: SEHNR and FQNEAQ (reference sequence). J gave up 5 bases and V 5 bases, and 5 bases lay outside the gene matches. The CDR3 sequence: CASSLGTENEKLFF. The CDR3 DNA is TGTGCCAGCAGCCTAGGGACAGAGAATGAAAAACTGTTTTTT.

The V and J genes are TRBV6-5 and TRBJ1-2; 7 nucleotides agree with TRBD1. The germline V gene encodes CDR1 MNHEY and CDR2 SVGAGI. CDR3 length: 13 amino acids. Trimming removed 6 bases from V and 4 bases from J; junction bases left unmatched: 5. The CDR3 nucleotides are TGTGCCAGCAGCCTCCGGGACAGCTATGGCTACACCTTC. It is translated as CASSLRDSYGYTF.

Only a few counts were recorded for this clone. The chain recombines TRBV12-3 or TRBV12-4 with TRBJ1-5, with 9 bases that match TRBD1. With V trimmed by 5 bases and J by 9 bases, 5 bases remained unmatched. The CDR3 is made up of 13 amino acids. The CDR3: CASSMTGGTPQHF. The CDR3 DNA follows: TGTGCCAGCAGTATGACAGGGGGGACGCCCCAGCATTTT.

This clone was observed a handful of times. The V and J genes are TRBV5-1 and TRBJ2-1, with 9 bases aligning to TRBD2. This CDR3 has 14 amino acids. V trimming: 4 bases; J trimming: 8 bases; junction bases outside the gene matches: 7. The germline gives CDR1 SGHRS, CDR2 YFSETQ. The CDR3, as DNA: TGCGCCAGCAGCATTAGCGGGAGAGGGGATGAGCAGTTCTTC. This codes for CASSISGRGDEQFF.

This clone was seen more than once but under ten times. The sample has other DNA sequences that encode this CDR3 too. The chain is built from TRBV7-9 and TRBJ2-2; D perhaps matches TRBD2 (6 bases). Germline V gene data show CDR1 as SEHNR and CDR2 as FQNEAQ (reference sequence). This CDR3 is built from 13 residues. The CDR3 nucleotides read TGTGCTTCCCGGGGGTCGAACACCGGGGAGCTGTTTTTT. Translating it yields CASRGSNTGELFF.

V is TRBV6-1 and J is TRBJ2-5; 9 nucleotides align to TRBD2. The J segment lost 1 base and the V segment lost 0 bases, leaving 9 bases of the junction unmatched. Germline values: CDR1 MNHNS, CDR2 SASEGT. The CDR3 sequence is 18 residues long. The CDR3 sequence: CASSEALQGGGAQETQYF. The CDR3 DNA sequence: TGTGCCAGCAGTGAAGCGCTTCAGGGCGGGGGGGCCCAAGAGACCCAGTACTTC.

The gene calls are TRBV24-1 and TRBJ2-1; 8 nucleotides agree with TRBD2. After removal of 8 bases from V and 5 bases from J, the junction contained 7 bases not matched to a gene. This CDR3 region has 14 residues. In germline, CDR1 is KGHDR, CDR2 SFDVKD. CDR3 coding DNA: TGTGCCACCAACTCTGCGGGGGGCAACAATGAGCAGTTCTTC. Protein sequence: CATNSAGGNNEQFF.

This clone has only one observation. The chain is built from TRBV24-1 and TRBJ2-1; D may be TRBD2 (6 bases). The germline V gene has CDR1 KGHDR and CDR2 SFDVKD. The CDR3 has 12 amino acids. V was cut by 7 bases and J by 7 bases, with 10 bases left in between. The CDR3 sequence: CATRGGRNEQFF. CDR3 coding DNA: TGTGCCACCAGGGGAGGCCGGAATGAGCAGTTCTTC.

This rearrangement joins TRBV10-3 to TRBJ2-1; D unresolved. CDR3 length: 16 residues. Per germline, CDR1 ENHRY and CDR2 SYGVKD. The V end lost 0 bases, the J end lost 0 bases, and 9 bases lay between the germline ends. CDR3 nucleotide sequence: TGTGCCATCAGTGAGTCGATTGGCAGCTCCTACAATGAGCAGTTCTTC. Residues: CAISESIGSSYNEQFF.

V and J are TRBV18 and TRBJ1-5, with TRBD1 matching 8 bases. Germline assignment: CDR1 KGHSH and CDR2 LQKENI. The CDR3 loop spans 15 amino acids. V was pared by 0 bases and J by 4 bases, with 2 bases of the junction left unmatched. The CDR3 spells CASSPPGQDNQPQHF. CDR3 coding DNA: TGTGCCAGCTCACCACCGGGACAGGATAATCAGCCCCAGCATTTT. The entire variable domain, with the rest obtained from reference TRBV18 and TRBJ1-5, is as follows: NAGVMQNPRHLVRRRGQEARLRCSPMKGHSHVYWYRQLPEEGLKFMVYLQKENIIDESGMPKERFSAEFPKEGPSILRIQQVVRGDSAAYFCASSPPGQDNQPQHFGDGTRLSIL.

This chain links TRBV18 with TRBJ1-5; D possibly corresponds to TRBD1 (5 bases). There are 16 residues in the CDR3. CDR1 and CDR2 from the germline V gene are KGHSH and LQKENI. Deletions cut 2 bases from V and 4 bases from J, with 15 bases between. The CDR3 region is CASSPNVGVRNQPQHF. Here the CDR3 DNA reads TGTGCCAGCTCACCAAACGTAGGGGTGAGGAATCAGCCCCAGCATTTT. Looking up the rest from reference TRBV18 and TRBJ1-5 gives the full variable domain: NAGVMQNPRHLVRRRGQEARLRCSPMKGHSHVYWYRQLPEEGLKFMVYLQKENIIDESGMPKERFSAEFPKEGPSILRIQQVVRGDSAAYFCASSPNVGVRNQPQHFGDGTRLSIL.

The chain uses TRBV7-9 and TRBJ2-5, with D possibly matching TRBD1 (6 bases). V lost 4 bases and J lost 1, with 13 bases in between. Per the germline V gene, CDR1 is SEHNR and CDR2 is FQNEAQ (reference sequence). This CDR3 has 15 amino acids. The DNA for the CDR3 is TGTGCCAGCAGCTCCCAACCGACAGGCCAAGAGACCCAGTACTTC. It yields the protein CASSSQPTGQETQYF.

This chain joins TRBV5-5 and TRBJ1-1; a weak D match, TRBD1 (5 bases). The V gene lost 1 base and the J gene lost 6 bases, with 13 bases spanning the gap. Germline-derived CDR1 and CDR2 are SGHKS and YYEKEE (reference sequence). This CDR3 has 14 amino acids. CDR3 bases: TGTGCCAGCAGCTTGTCTTGGGGGGTCGCTGAAGCTTTCTTT. It encodes CASSLSWGVAEAFF.

The chain is built from TRBV4-2 and TRBJ1-1; D remains ambiguous. CDR3 length equals 12 residues. CDR1 and CDR2 from the germline V gene are LGHNA and YNFKEQ. V lost 4 bases to trimming and J lost 1 base, with 4 bases between them. The CDR3: CASSPGNTEAFF. Written as DNA, the CDR3 is TGTGCCAGCAGCCCAGGGAACACTGAAGCTTTCTTT.

The gene calls are TRBV5-8 and TRBJ2-3, with 7 bases fitting TRBD1. Germline V CDR1 and CDR2: SGHTS, YDEGEE. This CDR3 has 14 residues. Germline trimming cut 4 bases from V and 6 bases from J; bases unmatched to any gene: 8. The CDR3 protein is CASSPTGVRDTQYF. The CDR3 nucleotides are TGTGCCAGCAGCCCAACAGGGGTCAGGGATACGCAGTATTTT.

This chain uses TRBV5-1 with TRBJ1-6, with D possibly being TRBD1 (6 bases). Per the germline V gene, CDR1 is SGHRS and CDR2 is YFSETQ. This CDR3 is 14 amino acids long. Trimming removed 4 bases from V and 8 bases from J, with 13 bases in between. The CDR3 nucleotides read TGCGCCAGCAGCCTGGACAGCAACTATTCACCCCTCCACTTT. Translation gives CASSLDSNYSPLHF.

CDR3 DNA: TGTGCCAGCAGTGACGCAGGGATCAATGAGCAGTTCTTC. Residues: CASSDAGINEQFF. V and J are TRBV6-1 and TRBJ2-1; D possibly corresponds to TRBD1 (5 bases). V lost 3 bases and J lost 6, with 9 bases in between. The CDR3 consists of 13 residues. Germline V gives CDR1 MNHNS, CDR2 SASEGT.